A selection of T cell receptor beta chains follows, all from one sample in a study of T cells in Graves' hyperthyroidism and ophthalmopathy. Using its own MiXCR run on the multiplex PCR reads, TCRdb lists one record per CDR3 protein. The sample records about 500,000 distinct CDR3 sequences, roughly a sixth being singletons. Sequenced: blood. The receptors were gathered from a woman under 40 with Graves' ophthalmopathy. CDR3s include the opening cysteine and the closing phenylalanine or tryptophan. D genes are given only for firm matches. Where a row states a size, it is once, few, many or the class of an expanded clone; other rows omit it.

d_gene: TRBD2
len: 16
abundance: once
j_gene: TRBJ2-7
v_gene: TRBV20-1
CDR3nt: TGCAGTGCTAGAGATCCCGGGAGGGCAGCCTCCTACGAGCAGTACTTC
CDR3aa: CSARDPGRAASYEQYF

d_gene: -
len: 14
abundance: many
j_gene: TRBJ1-1
v_gene: TRBV28
CDR3nt: TGTGCCAGCAGTTTCGGGGGGATGAACACTGAAGCTTTCTTT
CDR3aa: CASSFGGMNTEAFF

d_gene: -
len: 17
abundance: few
j_gene: TRBJ2-7
v_gene: TRBV7-9
CDR3nt: TGTGCCAGCAGCTTAGCATTGGGACTGCTCAGGGGCGGCGAGCAGTACTTC
CDR3aa: CASSLALGLLRGGEQYF

d_gene: -
len: 14
abundance: many
j_gene: TRBJ2-2
v_gene: TRBV2
CDR3nt: TGTGCCAGCAGAGTCTTCGCGAACACCGGGGAGCTGTTTTTT
CDR3aa: CASRVFANTGELFF

d_gene: -
len: 15
abundance: many
j_gene: TRBJ1-4
v_gene: TRBV18
CDR3nt: TGTGCCAGCTCCCGGGCCCCTACGGGGAGTGAAAAACTGTTTTTT
CDR3aa: CASSRAPTGSEKLFF

d_gene: -
len: 14
abundance: many
j_gene: TRBJ1-5
v_gene: TRBV20-1
CDR3nt: TGCAGTGCTAGAGATCGGGAGAGATCTCAGCCCCAGCATTTT
CDR3aa: CSARDRERSQPQHF

d_gene: -
len: 15
abundance: -
j_gene: TRBJ2-3
v_gene: TRBV4-3
CDR3nt: TGCGCCAGCAGCCAAGATATGGGACTTCCAGATACGCAGTATTTT
CDR3aa: CASSQDMGLPDTQYF

d_gene: TRBD2
len: 21
abundance: few
j_gene: TRBJ2-1
v_gene: TRBV7-2
CDR3nt: TGTGCCAGCAGCAGGCCCCGGGAAGCTAGCGGGAGCCCCGGGCAGAAAAATGAGCAGTTCTTC
CDR3aa: CASSRPREASGSPGQKNEQFF

d_gene: -
len: 14
abundance: few
j_gene: TRBJ2-6
v_gene: TRBV20-1
CDR3nt: TGCAGTGCTAGCGGGGAGACTGGGGCCAACGTCCTGACTTTC
CDR3aa: CSASGETGANVLTF

d_gene: -
len: 16
abundance: many
j_gene: TRBJ1-1
v_gene: TRBV27
CDR3nt: TGTGCCAGCAGTTACCTCCGACTAAGAGAAGGCACTGAAGCTTTCTTT
CDR3aa: CASSYLRLREGTEAFF

d_gene: -
len: 14
abundance: -
j_gene: TRBJ1-2
v_gene: TRBV28
CDR3nt: TGTGCCAGCAGTGCCGAGGCTAACTATGGCTACTACACCTTC
CDR3aa: CASSAEANYGYYTF

d_gene: -
len: 14
abundance: few
j_gene: TRBJ2-2
v_gene: TRBV6-1
CDR3nt: TGTGCCAGCAGTCTTACAGTGAACGCCGGGGAGCTGTTTTTT
CDR3aa: CASSLTVNAGELFF

d_gene: TRBD1
len: 21
abundance: few
j_gene: TRBJ2-6
v_gene: TRBV4-2
CDR3nt: TGTGCCAGCAGCCGAGTATCCGGGACAGGGGTTTATTTTTCTGGGGCCAACGTCCTGACTTTC
CDR3aa: CASSRVSGTGVYFSGANVLTF

d_gene: TRBD1
len: 18
abundance: -
j_gene: TRBJ2-2
v_gene: TRBV28
CDR3nt: TGTGCCAGCAGTTTATATGGACTGGGGACAGCCAGATCCGGGGAGCTGTTTTTT
CDR3aa: CASSLYGLGTARSGELFF

d_gene: TRBD1
len: 14
abundance: many
j_gene: TRBJ1-5
v_gene: TRBV28
CDR3nt: TGTGCCAGCAGTCTCAGGGGGAGAGATCAGCCCCAGCATTTT
CDR3aa: CASSLRGRDQPQHF

d_gene: TRBD2
len: 15
abundance: many
j_gene: TRBJ2-2
v_gene: TRBV20-1
CDR3nt: TGCAGTGCTCAGACTAGCGGGAGTAGGAGGGGGGAGCTGTTTTTT
CDR3aa: CSAQTSGSRRGELFF

d_gene: -
len: 15
abundance: many
j_gene: TRBJ1-6
v_gene: TRBV20-1
CDR3nt: TGCAGTGCTAGCTTTTCAGGACTCCATAATTCACCCCTCCACTTT
CDR3aa: CSASFSGLHNSPLHF

d_gene: TRBD2
len: 15
abundance: many
j_gene: TRBJ2-3
v_gene: TRBV7-2
CDR3nt: TGTGCCAGCAGCTTGGGCGGGAGCTTGCTTAATACGCAGTATTTT
CDR3aa: CASSLGGSLLNTQYF

d_gene: -
len: 14
abundance: -
j_gene: TRBJ2-1
v_gene: TRBV28
CDR3nt: TGTGCCAGCACCCCCTTGGGGGAGATTCATGAGCAGTTCTTC
CDR3aa: CASTPLGEIHEQFF

d_gene: TRBD1
len: 18
abundance: many
j_gene: TRBJ1-1
v_gene: TRBV12-3/TRBV12-4
CDR3nt: TGTGCCAGCAGTTTTAGAGGCGGATTGGGACAGGGCGACACTGAAGCTTTCTTT
CDR3aa: CASSFRGGLGQGDTEAFF

d_gene: -
len: 13
abundance: few
j_gene: TRBJ2-2
v_gene: TRBV2
CDR3nt: TGTACCAGCAGTGCCCGTTTCGGCGGGGAGCTGTTTTTT
CDR3aa: CTSSARFGGELFF

d_gene: -
len: 15
abundance: -
j_gene: TRBJ2-2
v_gene: TRBV9
CDR3nt: TGTGCCAGCAGCGCGCACCTGACTACGGCCGGGGAGCTGTTTTTT
CDR3aa: CASSAHLTTAGELFF

d_gene: TRBD2
len: 17
abundance: many
j_gene: TRBJ2-7
v_gene: TRBV6-2/TRBV6-3
CDR3nt: TGTGCCAGCAGTTATATGGGACTAGCGGCCAGCTCCTACGAGCAGTACTTC
CDR3aa: CASSYMGLAASSYEQYF

d_gene: TRBD2
len: 15
abundance: -
j_gene: TRBJ2-1
v_gene: TRBV9
CDR3nt: TGTGCCAGCAGCGTAGGTGGCGGGAGACTCAATGAGCAGTTCTTC
CDR3aa: CASSVGGGRLNEQFF

d_gene: -
len: 13
abundance: many
j_gene: TRBJ2-5
v_gene: TRBV20-1
CDR3nt: TGCAGTGCCCGTAAACCCGAGTCGGAGACCCAGTACTTC
CDR3aa: CSARKPESETQYF

d_gene: -
len: 15
abundance: many
j_gene: TRBJ1-6
v_gene: TRBV6-1
CDR3nt: TGTGCCAGCACCTATCGGACTACAGGCGATTCACCCCTCCACTTT
CDR3aa: CASTYRTTGDSPLHF

d_gene: TRBD2
len: 15
abundance: -
j_gene: TRBJ2-1
v_gene: TRBV5-4
CDR3nt: TGTGCCAGCAGCTTGCCCGGGACTAGCGCCAATGAGCAGTTCTTC
CDR3aa: CASSLPGTSANEQFF

d_gene: TRBD2
len: 16
abundance: -
j_gene: TRBJ2-3
v_gene: TRBV4-3
CDR3nt: TGCGCCAGCAGCCAAACGGGACTAGCCAGAACAGATACGCAGTATTTT
CDR3aa: CASSQTGLARTDTQYF

d_gene: TRBD2
len: 17
abundance: -
j_gene: TRBJ2-3
v_gene: TRBV20-1
CDR3nt: TGCAGTGCTAGAGTTGGGACTAGCGGGAGGGCCTTGGATACGCAGTATTTT
CDR3aa: CSARVGTSGRALDTQYF

d_gene: -
len: 14
abundance: many
j_gene: TRBJ1-5
v_gene: TRBV28
CDR3nt: TGTGCCAGCAGTTTAACCGGGGGCACGCGGCCCCAGCATTTT
CDR3aa: CASSLTGGTRPQHF

d_gene: -
len: 16
abundance: many
j_gene: TRBJ1-6
v_gene: TRBV20-1
CDR3nt: TGCAGTGCTAGAGATGACCACAGCAATCATAATTCACCCCTCCACTTT
CDR3aa: CSARDDHSNHNSPLHF

d_gene: -
len: 15
abundance: few
j_gene: TRBJ2-7
v_gene: TRBV14
CDR3nt: TGTGCCAGCAGCCAAGATCCCGCTTTCTCTTACGAGCAGTACTTC
CDR3aa: CASSQDPAFSYEQYF

d_gene: TRBD2
len: 16
abundance: many
j_gene: TRBJ2-7
v_gene: TRBV20-1
CDR3nt: TGCAGTGCACAGCCGAGGGCGGGAGGGAGCTCCTACGAGCAGTACTTC
CDR3aa: CSAQPRAGGSSYEQYF

d_gene: -
len: 14
abundance: many
j_gene: TRBJ1-1
v_gene: TRBV7-2
CDR3nt: TGTGCCAGCAGCTGGTACAGGCCCCCGGCTGAAGCTTTCTTT
CDR3aa: CASSWYRPPAEAFF

d_gene: TRBD2
len: 15
abundance: many
j_gene: TRBJ2-7
v_gene: TRBV5-1
CDR3nt: TGCGCCAGCAGCGGGAGGGGACTAGCGGTCTACGAGCAGTACTTC
CDR3aa: CASSGRGLAVYEQYF

d_gene: TRBD2
len: 14
abundance: -
j_gene: TRBJ2-7
v_gene: TRBV6-1
CDR3nt: TGTGCCAGCAGTTCTACTAGCGGATGGTACGAGCAGTACTTC
CDR3aa: CASSSTSGWYEQYF

d_gene: -
len: 13
abundance: many
j_gene: TRBJ2-7
v_gene: TRBV14
CDR3nt: TGTGCCAGCAGCCAAGGGGCTACCTACGAGCAGTACTTC
CDR3aa: CASSQGATYEQYF

d_gene: -
len: 12
abundance: many
j_gene: TRBJ2-5
v_gene: TRBV5-1
CDR3nt: TGTGCCAGCAGCTTAGTTGGGGAGACCCAGTACTTC
CDR3aa: CASSLVGETQYF

d_gene: TRBD1
len: 16
abundance: once
j_gene: TRBJ1-1
v_gene: TRBV6-5
CDR3nt: TGTGCCAGCAGTTACCACCTGAACAGGGGGCGGACTGAAGCTTTCTTT
CDR3aa: CASSYHLNRGRTEAFF

d_gene: -
len: 13
abundance: -
j_gene: TRBJ1-5
v_gene: TRBV28
CDR3nt: TGTGCCAGCATCCCACAGGGCAATCAGCCCCAGCATTTT
CDR3aa: CASIPQGNQPQHF

d_gene: -
len: 17
abundance: -
j_gene: TRBJ2-7
v_gene: TRBV18
CDR3nt: TGTGCCAGCTCACCCAACAGGGCTCAGACGAGCTCCTACGAGCAGTACTTC
CDR3aa: CASSPNRAQTSSYEQYF

d_gene: -
len: 16
abundance: many
j_gene: TRBJ2-1
v_gene: TRBV11-3
CDR3nt: TGTGCCAGCAGCTCAGCGACTGGCCCCAGGACCAATGAGCAGTTCTTC
CDR3aa: CASSSATGPRTNEQFF

d_gene: -
len: 18
abundance: many
j_gene: TRBJ2-4
v_gene: TRBV28
CDR3nt: TGTGCCAGCAGTTCTATAGGGGGGACAGAGCTAGCCAAAAACATTCAGTACTTC
CDR3aa: CASSSIGGTELAKNIQYF

d_gene: -
len: 16
abundance: -
j_gene: TRBJ2-7
v_gene: TRBV7-9
CDR3nt: TGTGCCAGCAGCTTCCAGGAAGCTAGCGAGAATGGGGAGCAGTACTTC
CDR3aa: CASSFQEASENGEQYF

d_gene: -
len: 14
abundance: many
j_gene: TRBJ1-4
v_gene: TRBV7-2
CDR3nt: TGTGCCAGCAGCTTAATGGTGTCAAATGAAAAACTGTTTTTT
CDR3aa: CASSLMVSNEKLFF

d_gene: -
len: 15
abundance: -
j_gene: TRBJ2-5
v_gene: TRBV12-5
CDR3nt: TGTGCTAGTGGTTTGGGGGTTGCAGGACAAGAGACCCAGTACTTC
CDR3aa: CASGLGVAGQETQYF

d_gene: -
len: 14
abundance: few
j_gene: TRBJ1-1
v_gene: TRBV5-1
CDR3nt: TGCGCCAGCAGCCGGGTCTCGGGTAGCACTGAAGCTTTCTTT
CDR3aa: CASSRVSGSTEAFF

d_gene: -
len: 17
abundance: -
j_gene: TRBJ2-3
v_gene: TRBV4-1
CDR3nt: TGCGCCAGCAGCCAAGATGGAGTTAGCGGAGGGTGGGAGCTGCAGTATTTT
CDR3aa: CASSQDGVSGGWELQYF

d_gene: -
len: 16
abundance: many
j_gene: TRBJ2-5
v_gene: TRBV12-3/TRBV12-4
CDR3nt: TGTGCCAGCAGTTCCTCGGCTCCGGGGACCCAAGAGACCCAGTACTTC
CDR3aa: CASSSSAPGTQETQYF

d_gene: TRBD1
len: 17
abundance: few
j_gene: TRBJ2-5
v_gene: TRBV20-1
CDR3nt: TGCAGTGCTACGGACAGGGCCCAGATATTTTTCCAAGAGACCCAGTACTTC
CDR3aa: CSATDRAQIFFQETQYF

d_gene: -
len: 16
abundance: -
j_gene: TRBJ2-2
v_gene: TRBV7-2
CDR3nt: TGTGCCAACAGCTTCCAGAGAGCGGGGAACACCGGGGAGCTGTTTTTT
CDR3aa: CANSFQRAGNTGELFF

d_gene: -
len: 14
abundance: many
j_gene: TRBJ2-3
v_gene: TRBV20-1
CDR3nt: TGCAGTGCTGGTCGGGCGGGAGAGGGGGGTACGCAGTATTTT
CDR3aa: CSAGRAGEGGTQYF

d_gene: TRBD2
len: 20
abundance: -
j_gene: TRBJ2-7
v_gene: TRBV28
CDR3nt: TGTGCCAGCAGGACCCTCTGGGGGGCCGGGACTAGCGGGAACCCCTACGAGCAGTACTTC
CDR3aa: CASRTLWGAGTSGNPYEQYF

d_gene: -
len: 17
abundance: -
j_gene: TRBJ2-7
v_gene: TRBV28
CDR3nt: TGTGCCAGCAGTTTGTCCTTATCCTTGCAGCCTGTCTACGAGCAGTACTTC
CDR3aa: CASSLSLSLQPVYEQYF

d_gene: -
len: 13
abundance: many
j_gene: TRBJ1-1
v_gene: TRBV7-2
CDR3nt: TGTGCCAGCAGCCCTATAGGGTACTCTGAAGCTTTCTTT
CDR3aa: CASSPIGYSEAFF

d_gene: TRBD1
len: 15
abundance: -
j_gene: TRBJ1-2
v_gene: TRBV28
CDR3nt: TGTGCCAGCAGTTCCGGGGGACAGGGGCTCTATGGCTACACCTTC
CDR3aa: CASSSGGQGLYGYTF

d_gene: -
len: 15
abundance: -
j_gene: TRBJ2-7
v_gene: TRBV4-3
CDR3nt: TGCGCCAGCAGCCAAGATCGTCCTAGCTCCTACGAGCAGTACTTC
CDR3aa: CASSQDRPSSYEQYF